A single sample is the source of the 12 T cell receptor beta chains below, sequenced in a study of identical twins. One entry per CDR3 protein, called by TCRdb with MiXCR from the 5' RACE reads. The sample holds 220,000 or so distinct CDR3 sequences, around 7% seen once. The sample was also linked to a second study, of yellow fever vaccine responses in identical twins.

Sample: memory (CD45RO+) T cells sorted from blood. The receptors originated from a woman under 30 in good health.

This clonotype was observed a few times. The CDR3 bases are TGTGCCATCAGTGAGTCACAGGGGTTGGCAACTAATGAAAAACTGTTTTTT. Its translation is CAISESQGLATNEKLFF. The rearrangement uses TRBV10-3 and TRBJ1-4, with 7 positions matching TRBD1. The CDR3 extends over 17 amino acids. Germline values: CDR1 ENHRY, CDR2 SYGVKD. Trimming at V came to 0 bases and at J to 0 bases, leaving 4 bases not matched to a gene.

This clonotype was observed at least ten times. The chain joins TRBV6-2 or TRBV6-3 to TRBJ2-7; D uncertain. The CDR3 runs to 13 residues. The germline V and J ends were trimmed by 4 bases and 0 bases, with 7 bases remaining between them. The V gene's germline CDR1 is MNHEY and CDR2 SVGEGT. The CDR3 bases are TGTGCCAGCAGTTCCATAAACTCCTACGAGCAGTACTTC. Residues: CASSSINSYEQYF.

This clonotype was seen a few times. V is TRBV5-4 and J is TRBJ2-1; D gene unclear. V dropped 0 bases and J dropped 7 bases, with 8 bases sitting between them. CDR3 length: 13 amino acids. Germline V gene sequence: CDR1 SGHNT, CDR2 YYREEE (reference sequence). Here the CDR3 reads CASSLGSENEQFF. CDR3 in DNA: TGTGCCAGCAGCTTGGGTTCGGAAAATGAGCAGTTCTTC.

This clonotype appeared many times. The rearrangement links TRBV12-3 or TRBV12-4 to TRBJ2-7, with TRBD1 as a possible D gene (6 bases). V was pared by 4 bases and J by 0 bases, with 10 bases between. The CDR3 totals 14 residues. Written as DNA, the CDR3 is TGTGCCAGCAGTTGGACAGCGAGCTCCTACGAGCAGTACGTC. Protein sequence: CASSWTASSYEQYV.

This clonotype was recorded at least ten times. The chain carries TRBV5-1 and TRBJ2-3; no firm D call. This CDR3 contains 13 residues. The germline gives CDR1 SGHRS, CDR2 YFSETQ. The V end lost 0 bases, the J end lost 3 bases, and 5 bases lay between the germline ends. CDR3 protein: CASSLGWTDTQYF. Here the CDR3 DNA reads TGCGCCAGCAGCTTGGGGTGGACAGATACGCAGTATTTT.

A few counts support this clonotype. J is TRBJ1-1 and V is TRBV3-1, with a possible D match to TRBD1 (5 bases). Germline V gene lookup returns CDR1 LGHDT and CDR2 YNNKEL (reference sequence). V dropped 3 bases and J dropped 3 bases, with 8 bases sitting between them. The CDR3 is 13 amino acids. CDR3 coding DNA: TGTGCCAGCAGCCACGGGGGGGACACTGAAGCTTTCTTT. Protein: CASSHGGDTEAFF.

This sequence joins TRBV4-1 and TRBJ2-1; D possibly corresponds to TRBD2 (5 bases). Per germline, CDR1 MGHRA and CDR2 YSYEKL. This CDR3 region has 15 residues. V lost 0 bases to trimming and J lost 3 bases, with 9 bases between them. The CDR3 nucleotides are TGCGCCAGCAGCCAAGATGAGGGCTTCTACAATGAGCAGTTCTTC. It translates to CASSQDEGFYNEQFF.

This clonotype was found a few times. The chain couples TRBV5-1 to TRBJ2-5; the D gene is possibly TRBD1 (7 bases). Trimming took off 4 bases at V and 0 bases at J, with 25 bases between the two ends. CDR1 is SGHRS and CDR2 is YFSETQ in the germline V gene. This CDR3 is 19 amino acids long. The CDR3 DNA follows: TGCGCCAGCAGCAAGCAGGGGGGAATCGGGACAGAGTACCAAGAGACCCAGTACTTC. It translates to CASSKQGGIGTEYQETQYF. The whole variable domain, remainder taken from reference TRBV5-1 and TRBJ2-5, is KAGVTQTPRYLIKTRGQQVTLSCSPISGHRSVSWYQQTPGQGLQFLFEYFSETQRNKGNFPGRFSGRQFSNSRSEMNVSTLELGDSALYLCASSKQGGIGTEYQETQYFGPGTRLLVL.

The chain links TRBV15 to TRBJ2-1, with 7 bases lining up with TRBD2. Germline V gene data show CDR1 as LNHNV and CDR2 as YYDKDF (reference sequence). The CDR3 has 17 amino acids. The trim removed 3 bases at V and 6 bases at J, leaving 14 bases unmatched. This chain's CDR3 is CATSSNRWLAVSNEQFF. DNA for the CDR3: TGTGCCACCAGCAGCAATCGCTGGCTAGCGGTTTCCAATGAGCAGTTCTTC.

The J gene is TRBJ1-1, the V gene TRBV2; tentative D call: TRBD1 (5 bases). Germline V gene data show CDR1 as SNHLY and CDR2 as FYNNEI. There are 13 residues in the CDR3. The V and J ends lost 7 bases and 3 bases respectively, with 12 bases between them. The CDR3 DNA reads TGTGCCAGCATTGGAGGGGCGGACACTGAAGCTTTCTTT. It encodes CASIGGADTEAFF.

The rearrangement links TRBV7-9 to TRBJ2-7; D uncertain. CDR3 length: 13 amino acids. CDR1 is SEHNR and CDR2 is FQNEAQ in the germline V gene (reference sequence). V lost 6 bases and J 1 base, leaving 10 bases between the germline ends. CDR3 sequence (DNA): TGTGCCAGCAGTCCTACAGCTTCCTACGAGCAGTACTTC. This sequence encodes CASSPTASYEQYF.

The chain couples TRBV15 to TRBJ2-3, with 10 bases matching TRBD1. Germline CDR1 is LNHNV and CDR2 is YYDKDF (reference sequence). V was pared by 3 bases and J by 5 bases, with 11 bases of the junction left unmatched. This CDR3 region has 17 residues. This CDR3 reads CATSRAPGTGDIDTQYF. The DNA of the CDR3 is TGTGCCACCAGCAGGGCACCCGGGACAGGGGACATAGATACGCAGTATTTT.